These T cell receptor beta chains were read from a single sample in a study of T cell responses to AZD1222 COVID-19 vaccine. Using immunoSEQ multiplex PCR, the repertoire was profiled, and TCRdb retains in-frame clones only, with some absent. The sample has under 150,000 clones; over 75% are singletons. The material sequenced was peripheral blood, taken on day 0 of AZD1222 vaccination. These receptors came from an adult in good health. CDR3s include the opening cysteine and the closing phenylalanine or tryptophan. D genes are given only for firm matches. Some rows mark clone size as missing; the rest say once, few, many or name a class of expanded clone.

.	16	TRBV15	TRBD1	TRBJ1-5	TGTGCCACCAGCAGAGGGGACAGGGGTTCGTATCAGCCCCAGCATTTT	CATSRGDRGSYQPQHF
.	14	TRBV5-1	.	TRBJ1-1	TGCGCCAGCAGCTTGGACAGGGCCGACACTGAAGCTTTCTTT	CASSLDRADTEAFF
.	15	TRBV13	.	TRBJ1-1	TGTGCCAGCAGCTCCGATCAGGGAATGAACACTGAAGCTTTCTTT	CASSSDQGMNTEAFF
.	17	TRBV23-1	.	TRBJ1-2	TGCGCCAGCAGTCAAAGTGGCCGGAGGACGGCCTCCTATGGCTACACCTTC	CASSQSGRRTASYGYTF
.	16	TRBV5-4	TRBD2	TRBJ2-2	TGTGCCAGCAGCCCGGTTGGGGGGGGTCTCACCGGGGAGCTGTTTTTT	CASSPVGGGLTGELFF
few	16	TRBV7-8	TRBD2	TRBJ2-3	TGTGCCAGCAGCTGGCGGACTAGCGGCTCCACAGATACGCAGTATTTT	CASSWRTSGSTDTQYF
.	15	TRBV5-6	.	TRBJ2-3	TGTGCCAGCAGACGGGACTCCCGAAGCACAGATACGCAGTATTTT	CASRRDSRSTDTQYF
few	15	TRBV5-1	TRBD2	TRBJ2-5	TGCGCCAGCAGCTTACGGGGGGTTGGTCAAGAGACCCAGTACTTC	CASSLRGVGQETQYF
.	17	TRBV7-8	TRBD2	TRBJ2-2	TGTGCCAGCAGCCCCCAAAGACTAGCGGTGGAAGGCGGGGAGCTGTTTTTT	CASSPQRLAVEGGELFF
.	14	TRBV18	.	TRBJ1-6	TGTGCCAGCTCACGTGACAGGATGAATTCACCCCTCCACTTT	CASSRDRMNSPLHF
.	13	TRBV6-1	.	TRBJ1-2	TGTGCCAGCAGTGAAGAATACAGGGCCGGCTACACCTTC	CASSEEYRAGYTF
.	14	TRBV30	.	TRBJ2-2	TGTGCCTGGAGTGGTGACTACTACACCGGGGAGCTGTTTTTT	CAWSGDYYTGELFF
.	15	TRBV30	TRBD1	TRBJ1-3	TGTGCCTGGACATCAGGGGGAGTTTGGGGAAACACCATATATTTT	CAWTSGGVWGNTIYF
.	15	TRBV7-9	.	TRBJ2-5	TGTGCCAGCAGCCGCGGGACTCTAGAGGGAGAGACCCAGTACTTC	CASSRGTLEGETQYF
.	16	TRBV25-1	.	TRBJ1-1	TGTGCCAGCAGTGATTTGACAGGATCCATGAACACTGAAGCTTTCTTT	CASSDLTGSMNTEAFF
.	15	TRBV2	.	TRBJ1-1	TGTGCCAGCAGTAGAAGGGGGTCCATGAACACTGAAGCTTTCTTT	CASSRRGSMNTEAFF
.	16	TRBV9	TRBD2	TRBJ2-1	TGTGCCAGCAGCGTAGCTGGACTAGCGGGAGTGAATGAGCAGTTCTTC	CASSVAGLAGVNEQFF
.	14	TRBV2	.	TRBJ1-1	TGTGCCAGCAGTGAGTCCAGGTGGGGCACTGAAGCTTTCTTT	CASSESRWGTEAFF
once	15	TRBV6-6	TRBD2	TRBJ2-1	TGTGCCAGCAGCTTACTAGCGGAGCTCTACAATGAGCAGTTCTTC	CASSLLAELYNEQFF
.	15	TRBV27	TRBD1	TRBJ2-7	TGTGCCAGCAGTTTAACGGGCGACAGGGCCTACGAGCAGTACTTC	CASSLTGDRAYEQYF
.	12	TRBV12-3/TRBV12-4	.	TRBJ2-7	TGTGCCAGCAGTCCGACTAACTACGAGCAGTACTTC	CASSPTNYEQYF
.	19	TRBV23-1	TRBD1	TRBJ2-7	TGCGCCAGCAGTCAGCGCAGCTGCTCCGGGACAGGGGAACCCTACGAGCAGTACTTC	CASSQRSCSGTGEPYEQYF
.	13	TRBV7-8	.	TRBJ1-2	TGTGCCAGCAGCCCAAGGGACCTCTATGGCTACACCTTC	CASSPRDLYGYTF
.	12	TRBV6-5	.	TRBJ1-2	TGTGCCAGCAAGCACCAGAACTATGGCTACACCTTC	CASKHQNYGYTF
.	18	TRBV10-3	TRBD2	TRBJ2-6	TGTGCCATCAGTGAAACTAGCGGGAGCGTATCTGGGGCCAACGTCCTGACTTTC	CAISETSGSVSGANVLTF
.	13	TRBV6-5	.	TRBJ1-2	TGTGCCAGCAGTTCAGGGACTAACTATGGCTACACCTTC	CASSSGTNYGYTF
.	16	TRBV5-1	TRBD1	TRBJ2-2	TGCGCCAGCAGCTTGCAGGGGGACGCGAACACCGGGGAGCTGTTTTTT	CASSLQGDANTGELFF
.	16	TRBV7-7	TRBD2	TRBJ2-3	TGTGCTAGCAGCCCGGGACTAGCGGTTGAGGGCGATACGCAGTATTTT	CASSPGLAVEGDTQYF
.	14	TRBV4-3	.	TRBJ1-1	TGCGCCAGCAGCCTTCTTTTACAGAACACTGAAGCTTTCTTT	CASSLLLQNTEAFF
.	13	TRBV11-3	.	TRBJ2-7	TGTGCCAGCAGCTTACCCTCCGCGAGGGAGCAGTACTTC	CASSLPSAREQYF
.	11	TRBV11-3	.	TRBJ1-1	TGTGCCAGCAGCTCCGGGCCTGAAGCTTTCTTT	CASSSGPEAFF
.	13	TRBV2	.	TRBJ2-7	TGTGCCAGCAATAAGCGGGTGTCCTACGAGCAGTACTTC	CASNKRVSYEQYF
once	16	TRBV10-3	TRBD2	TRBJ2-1	TGTGCCATCACCCCTCGACTAGCGGGAGACTACAATGAGCAGTTCTTC	CAITPRLAGDYNEQFF
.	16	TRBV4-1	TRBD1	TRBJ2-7	TGCGCCAGCAGCCAAGAGTGGGACAGGCCTTCTTACGAGCAGTACTTC	CASSQEWDRPSYEQYF
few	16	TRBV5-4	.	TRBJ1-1	TGTGCCAGCAGCTCCCTTCGGACAGAATTGAACACTGAAGCTTTCTTT	CASSSLRTELNTEAFF
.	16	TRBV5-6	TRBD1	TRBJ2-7	TGTGCCAGCAGCTCTCCAAATGGACAGGGATCGTACGAGCAGTACTTC	CASSSPNGQGSYEQYF
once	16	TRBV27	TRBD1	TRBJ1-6	TGTGCCAGCAGAGGTACAGGGGGGAAGAGGAATTCACCCCTCCACTTT	CASRGTGGKRNSPLHF
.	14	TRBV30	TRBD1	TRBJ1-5	TGTGCCTGGAGTCTAGGACAGGGGGATCAGCCCCAGCATTTT	CAWSLGQGDQPQHF
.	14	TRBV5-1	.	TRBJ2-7	TGCGCCAGCAGCTTGTTTGGGGGAACCTACGAGCAGTACTTC	CASSLFGGTYEQYF
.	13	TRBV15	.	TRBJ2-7	TGTGCCACCAGGACCAGGGCGGGCAACGAGCAGTACTTC	CATRTRAGNEQYF
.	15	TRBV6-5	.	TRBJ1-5	TGTGCCAGCAGGTTGGGAGGGAGTAGCAATCAGCCCCAGCATTTT	CASRLGGSSNQPQHF
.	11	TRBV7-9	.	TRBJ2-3	TGTGCCAGCAGGGGCACAGATACGCAGTATTTT	CASRGTDTQYF
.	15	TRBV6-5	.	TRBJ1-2	TGTGCCAGCAGTATATCAGACAGTTCTACCTATGGCTACACCTTC	CASSISDSSTYGYTF
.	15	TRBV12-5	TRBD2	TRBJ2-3	TGTGCTAGTGGTATGGGACTAGTCGGCACAGATACGCAGTATTTT	CASGMGLVGTDTQYF
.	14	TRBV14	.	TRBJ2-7	TGTGCCAGCAGCCAAGTGAAGGGGATGAGAGAGCAGTACTTC	CASSQVKGMREQYF
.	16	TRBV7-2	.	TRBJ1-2	TGTGCCAGCAGCTTGGGTTCCTTGGGGCAGCTGGAGGGCTACACCTTC	CASSLGSLGQLEGYTF
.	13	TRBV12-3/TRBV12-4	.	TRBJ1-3	TGTGCCAGCAGTCTTGGCGGGGGAAACACCATATATTTT	CASSLGGGNTIYF